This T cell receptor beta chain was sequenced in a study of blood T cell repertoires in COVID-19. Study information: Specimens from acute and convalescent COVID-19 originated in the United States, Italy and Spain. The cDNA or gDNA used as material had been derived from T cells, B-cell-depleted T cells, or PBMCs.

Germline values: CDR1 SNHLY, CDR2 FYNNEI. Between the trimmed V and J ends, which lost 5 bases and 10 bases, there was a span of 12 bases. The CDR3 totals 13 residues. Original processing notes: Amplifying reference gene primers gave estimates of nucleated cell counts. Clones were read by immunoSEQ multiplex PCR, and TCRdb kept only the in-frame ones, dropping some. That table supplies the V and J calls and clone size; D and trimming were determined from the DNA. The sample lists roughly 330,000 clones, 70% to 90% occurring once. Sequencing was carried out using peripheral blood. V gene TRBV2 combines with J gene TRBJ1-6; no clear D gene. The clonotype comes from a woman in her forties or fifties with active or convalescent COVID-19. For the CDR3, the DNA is TGTGCCAGCAGTACGGGTTTGGTGTCACCCCTCCACTTT. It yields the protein CASSTGLVSPLHF.